This T cell receptor beta chain emerged from a study of blood T cell repertoires in COVID-19. As for the study in general: Collection of acute and convalescent COVID-19 samples took place in the United States, Italy and Spain. Sources were T cells, B-cell-depleted T cells, or PBMCs; the material itself was cDNA or gDNA.

Only one count was recorded for this clone. The CDR3 spans 14 residues. Germline lookup yields CDR1 SGHNT and CDR2 YYREEE (reference sequence). V was pared by 2 bases and J by 2 bases, with 8 bases between. The method was immunoSEQ multiplex PCR; TCRdb's version includes in-frame clones alone and lacks a portion of them. The sample has roughly 200,000 clones; 80% to 95% are singletons. The sequencing sample was made of peripheral blood. The V call is TRBV5-4, the J call TRBJ1-5, with a tentative D call TRBD1 (6 bases). This receptor was taken from a man aged 50-60 years with acute or convalescent COVID-19. This chain's CDR3 is CASSLGGGNQPQHF. CDR3 bases: TGTGCCAGCAGCTTAGGGGGGGGCAATCAGCCCCAGCATTTT.